The sequence of this TCR beta chain was determined in a study of cytomegalovirus exposure and HLA in healthy donors. As for this clone: What it binds is unknown.

Primers for the PCR totalled 60 Vbeta and 13 Jbeta. Under the authors' procedure: A later analysis counted about 80 million unique TCR beta chains, around 10 million shared. Generated by immunoSEQ multiplex PCR, the TCRdb table keeps only in-frame clones and is missing some. The V and J calls and clone size are taken from that table; D and trimming were inferred from the DNA. The sample has around 140,000 clones; 87% are singletons. Study-level results: Later analysis identified a missense DCLRE1C variant that was linked to TCR beta V- and J-gene trimming.

V was clipped by 7 bases and J by 2 bases; unmatched bases: 14. In germline, CDR1 is SGHRS, CDR2 YFSETQ. The CDR3 is made up of 16 amino acids. This sequence originates from a woman aged 25-40 years in good health and CMV-seronegative. V gene TRBV5-1 combines with J gene TRBJ2-7; the match to TRBD1 covers 8 bases. The sequencing sample was made of PBMCs. The CDR3 is CASAARRGQAPYEQYF. CDR3 DNA sequence: TGCGCCAGCGCCGCACGCCGGGGACAGGCGCCCTACGAGCAGTACTTC.